This TCR beta chain was captured in a study of graft-versus-host responses after intestinal transplantation. This clone was detected once. Its antigen remains unidentified. The protocol was immunoSEQ multiplex PCR, while the TCRdb copy is restricted to in-frame clones and leaves out a portion. The top ten hold over 0.45% of the sample, which has tens of thousands of clones, roughly 94% seen once. The CDR3 is 16 residues long. Here the sequenced sample was unstimulated CD8+ T cells sorted from spleen or lymph node cells, taken before intestinal transplant. This receptor was obtained from a human donor who received an intestinal transplant. The genes are TRBV21-1 and TRBJ2-6; TRBD2 was called by the table and not checked on the DNA. TRBV21-1 is given as a pseudogene. The CDR3 sequence: CASSKGEFSGANVLTF. The CDR3 DNA reads TGTGCCAGCAGCAAAGGGGAGTTCTCTGGGGCCAACGTCCTGACTTTC.